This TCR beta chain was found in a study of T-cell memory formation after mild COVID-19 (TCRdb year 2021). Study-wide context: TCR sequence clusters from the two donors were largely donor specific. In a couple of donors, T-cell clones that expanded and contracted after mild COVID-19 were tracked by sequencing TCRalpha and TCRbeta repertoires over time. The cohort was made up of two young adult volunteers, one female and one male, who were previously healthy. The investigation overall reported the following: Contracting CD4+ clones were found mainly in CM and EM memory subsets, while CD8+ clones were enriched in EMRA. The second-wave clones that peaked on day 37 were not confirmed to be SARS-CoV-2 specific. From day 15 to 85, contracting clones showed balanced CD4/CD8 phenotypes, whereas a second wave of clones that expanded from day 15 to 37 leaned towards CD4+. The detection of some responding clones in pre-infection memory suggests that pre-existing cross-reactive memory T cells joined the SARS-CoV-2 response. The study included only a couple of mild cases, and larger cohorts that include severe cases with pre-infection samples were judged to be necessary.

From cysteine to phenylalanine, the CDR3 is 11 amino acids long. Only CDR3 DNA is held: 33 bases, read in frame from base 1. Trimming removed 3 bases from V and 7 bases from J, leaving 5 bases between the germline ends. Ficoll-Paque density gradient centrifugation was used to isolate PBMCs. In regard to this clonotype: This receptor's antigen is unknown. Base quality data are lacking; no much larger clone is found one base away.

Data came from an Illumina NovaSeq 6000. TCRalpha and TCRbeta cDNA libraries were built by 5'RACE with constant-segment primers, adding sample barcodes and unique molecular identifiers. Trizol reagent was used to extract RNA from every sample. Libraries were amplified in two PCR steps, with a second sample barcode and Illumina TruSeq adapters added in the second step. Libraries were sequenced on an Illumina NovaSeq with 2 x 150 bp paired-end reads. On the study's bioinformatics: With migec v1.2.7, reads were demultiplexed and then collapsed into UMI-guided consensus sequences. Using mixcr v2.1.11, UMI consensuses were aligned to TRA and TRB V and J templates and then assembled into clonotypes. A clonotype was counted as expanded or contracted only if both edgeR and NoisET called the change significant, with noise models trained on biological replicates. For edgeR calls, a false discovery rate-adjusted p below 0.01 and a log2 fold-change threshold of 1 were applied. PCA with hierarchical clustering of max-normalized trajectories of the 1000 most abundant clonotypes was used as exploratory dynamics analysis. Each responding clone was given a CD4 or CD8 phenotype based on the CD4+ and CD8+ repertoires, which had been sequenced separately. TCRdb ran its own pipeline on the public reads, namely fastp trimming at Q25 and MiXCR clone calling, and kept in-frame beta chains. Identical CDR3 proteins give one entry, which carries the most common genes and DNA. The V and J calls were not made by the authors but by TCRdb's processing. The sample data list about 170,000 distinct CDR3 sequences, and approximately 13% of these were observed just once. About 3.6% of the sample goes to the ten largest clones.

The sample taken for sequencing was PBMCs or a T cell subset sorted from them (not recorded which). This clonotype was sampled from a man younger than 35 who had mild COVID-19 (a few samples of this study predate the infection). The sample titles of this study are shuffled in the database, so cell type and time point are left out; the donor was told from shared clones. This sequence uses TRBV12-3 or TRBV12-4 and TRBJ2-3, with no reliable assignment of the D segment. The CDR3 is CASSFSYTQYF. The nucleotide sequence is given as TGTGCCAGCAGTTTCAGTTATACGCAGTATTTT.